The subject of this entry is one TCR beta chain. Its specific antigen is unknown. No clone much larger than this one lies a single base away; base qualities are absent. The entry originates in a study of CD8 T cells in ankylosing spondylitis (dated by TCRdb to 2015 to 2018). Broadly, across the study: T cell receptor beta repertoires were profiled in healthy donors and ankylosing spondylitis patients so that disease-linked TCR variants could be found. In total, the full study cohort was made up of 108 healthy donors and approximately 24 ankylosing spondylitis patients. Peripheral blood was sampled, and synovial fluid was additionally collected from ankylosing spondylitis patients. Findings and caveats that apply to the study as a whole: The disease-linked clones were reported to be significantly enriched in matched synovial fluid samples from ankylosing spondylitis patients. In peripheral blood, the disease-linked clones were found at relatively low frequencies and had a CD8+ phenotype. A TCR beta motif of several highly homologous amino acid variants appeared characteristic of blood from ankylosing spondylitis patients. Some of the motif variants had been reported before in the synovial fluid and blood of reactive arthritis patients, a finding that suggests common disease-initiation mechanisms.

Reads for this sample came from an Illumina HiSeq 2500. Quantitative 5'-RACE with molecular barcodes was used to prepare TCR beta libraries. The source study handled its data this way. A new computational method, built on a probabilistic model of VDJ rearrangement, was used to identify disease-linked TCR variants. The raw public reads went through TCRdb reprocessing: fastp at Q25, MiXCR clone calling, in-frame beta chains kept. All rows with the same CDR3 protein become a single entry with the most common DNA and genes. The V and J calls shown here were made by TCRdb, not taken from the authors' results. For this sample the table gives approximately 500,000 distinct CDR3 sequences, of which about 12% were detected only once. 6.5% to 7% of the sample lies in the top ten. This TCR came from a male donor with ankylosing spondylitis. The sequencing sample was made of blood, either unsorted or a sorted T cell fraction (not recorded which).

CDR3 loop: CASSYGQGPLYEQYF. The bases are TGTGCCAGCAGCTACGGACAGGGGCCCCTCTACGAGCAGTACTTC. The chain employs TRBV9 and TRBJ2-7; TRBD1 agrees with 9 junctional bases. Trimming leaves V shorter by 4 bases and J shorter by 3 bases, with the junction holding 8 bases beyond the gene matches. Inclusive of the bounding cysteine and phenylalanine, the CDR3 is 15 residues long. Kept here is only the CDR3 DNA, which spans 45 bases and is read in frame from base 1. CDR1 SGDLS and CDR2 YYNGEE were looked up in the germline V gene. Where the CDR3 stops, the reference TRBV9 and TRBJ2-7 genes take over; the full variable domain is DSGVTQTPKHLITATGQRVTLRCSPRSGDLSVYWYQQSLDQGLQFLIQYYNGEERAKGNILERFSAQQFPDLHSELNLSSLELGDSALYFCASSYGQGPLYEQYFGPGTRLTVT.